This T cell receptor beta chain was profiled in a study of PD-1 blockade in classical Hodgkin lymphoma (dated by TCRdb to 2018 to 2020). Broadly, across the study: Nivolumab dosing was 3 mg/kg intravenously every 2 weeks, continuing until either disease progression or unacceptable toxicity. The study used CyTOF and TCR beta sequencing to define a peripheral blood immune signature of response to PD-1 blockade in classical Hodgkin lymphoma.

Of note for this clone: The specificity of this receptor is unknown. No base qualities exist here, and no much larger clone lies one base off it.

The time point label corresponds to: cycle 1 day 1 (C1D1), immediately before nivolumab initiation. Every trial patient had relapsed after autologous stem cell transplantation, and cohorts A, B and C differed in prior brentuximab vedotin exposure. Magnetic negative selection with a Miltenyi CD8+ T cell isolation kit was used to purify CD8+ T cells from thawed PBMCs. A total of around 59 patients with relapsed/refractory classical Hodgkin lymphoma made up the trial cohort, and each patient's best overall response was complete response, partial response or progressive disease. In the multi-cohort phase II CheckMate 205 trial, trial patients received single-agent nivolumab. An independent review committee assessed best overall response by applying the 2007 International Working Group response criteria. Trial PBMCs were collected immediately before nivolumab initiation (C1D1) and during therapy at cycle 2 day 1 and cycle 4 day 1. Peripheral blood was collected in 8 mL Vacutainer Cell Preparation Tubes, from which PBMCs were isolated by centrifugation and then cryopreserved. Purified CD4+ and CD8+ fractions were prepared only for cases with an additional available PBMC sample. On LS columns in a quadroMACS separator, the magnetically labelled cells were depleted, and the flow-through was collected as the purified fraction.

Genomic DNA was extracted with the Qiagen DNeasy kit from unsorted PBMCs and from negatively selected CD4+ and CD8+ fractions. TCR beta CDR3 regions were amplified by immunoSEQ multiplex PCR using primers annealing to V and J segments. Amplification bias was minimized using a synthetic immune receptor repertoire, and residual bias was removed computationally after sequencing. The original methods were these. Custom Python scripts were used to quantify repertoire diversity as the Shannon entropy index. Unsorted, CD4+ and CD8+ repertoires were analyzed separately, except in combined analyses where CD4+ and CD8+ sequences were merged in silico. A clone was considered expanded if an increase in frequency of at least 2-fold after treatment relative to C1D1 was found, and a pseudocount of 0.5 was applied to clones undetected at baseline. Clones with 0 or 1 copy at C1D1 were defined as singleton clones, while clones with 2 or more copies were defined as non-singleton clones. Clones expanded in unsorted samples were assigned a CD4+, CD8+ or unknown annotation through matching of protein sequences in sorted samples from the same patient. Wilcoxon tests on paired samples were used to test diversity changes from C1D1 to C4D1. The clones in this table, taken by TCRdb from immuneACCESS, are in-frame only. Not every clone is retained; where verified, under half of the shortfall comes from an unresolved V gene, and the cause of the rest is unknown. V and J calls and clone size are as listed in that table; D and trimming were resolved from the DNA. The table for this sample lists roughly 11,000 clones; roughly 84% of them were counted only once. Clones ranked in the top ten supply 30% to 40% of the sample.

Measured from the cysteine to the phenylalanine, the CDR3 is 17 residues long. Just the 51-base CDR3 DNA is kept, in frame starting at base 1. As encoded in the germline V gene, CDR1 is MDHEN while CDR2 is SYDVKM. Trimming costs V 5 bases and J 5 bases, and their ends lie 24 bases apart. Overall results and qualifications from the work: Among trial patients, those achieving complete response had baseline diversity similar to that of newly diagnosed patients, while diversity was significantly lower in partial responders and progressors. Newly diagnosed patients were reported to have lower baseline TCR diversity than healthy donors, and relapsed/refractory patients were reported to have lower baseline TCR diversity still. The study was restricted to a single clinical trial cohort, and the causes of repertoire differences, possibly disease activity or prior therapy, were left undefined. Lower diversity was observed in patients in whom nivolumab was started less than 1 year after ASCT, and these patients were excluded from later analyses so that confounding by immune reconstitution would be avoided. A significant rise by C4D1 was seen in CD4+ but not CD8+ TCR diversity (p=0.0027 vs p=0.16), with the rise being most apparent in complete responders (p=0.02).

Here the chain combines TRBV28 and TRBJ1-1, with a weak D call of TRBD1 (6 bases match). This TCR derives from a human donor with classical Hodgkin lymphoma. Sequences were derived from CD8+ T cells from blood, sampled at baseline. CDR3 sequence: CASSQNLNPRGDTEAFF. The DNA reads TGTGCCAGCAGTCAAAACCTGAACCCCAGGGGCGATACTGAAGCTTTCTTT. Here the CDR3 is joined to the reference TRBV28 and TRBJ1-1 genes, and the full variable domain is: DVKVTQSSRYLVKRTGEKVFLECVQDMDHENMFWYRQDPGLGLRLIYFSYDVKMKEKGDIPEGYSVSREKKERFSLILESASTNQTSMYLCASSQNLNPRGDTEAFFGQGTRLTVV.